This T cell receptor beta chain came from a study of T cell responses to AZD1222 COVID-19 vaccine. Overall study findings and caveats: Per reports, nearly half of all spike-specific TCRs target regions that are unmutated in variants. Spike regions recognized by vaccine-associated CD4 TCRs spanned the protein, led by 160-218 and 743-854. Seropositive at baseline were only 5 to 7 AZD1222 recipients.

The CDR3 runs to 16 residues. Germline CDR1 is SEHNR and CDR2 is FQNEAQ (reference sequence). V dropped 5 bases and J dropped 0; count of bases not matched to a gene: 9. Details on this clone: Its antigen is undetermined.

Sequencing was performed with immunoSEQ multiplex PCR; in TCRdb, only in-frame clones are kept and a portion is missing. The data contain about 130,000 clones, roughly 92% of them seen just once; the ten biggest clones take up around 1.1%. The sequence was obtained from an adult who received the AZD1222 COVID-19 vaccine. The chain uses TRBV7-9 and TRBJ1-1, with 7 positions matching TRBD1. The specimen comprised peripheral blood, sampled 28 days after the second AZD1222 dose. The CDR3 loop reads CASSPVQGTVNTEAFF. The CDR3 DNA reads TGTGCCAGCAGCCCGGTACAGGGGACTGTGAACACTGAAGCTTTCTTT. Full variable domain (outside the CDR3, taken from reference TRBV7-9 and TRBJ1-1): DTGVSQNPRHKITKRGQNVTFRCDPISEHNRLYWYRQTLGQGPEFLTYFQNEAQLEKSRLLSDRFSAERPKGSFSTLEIQRTEQGDSAMYLCASSPVQGTVNTEAFFGQGTRLTVV.